The source of this T cell receptor beta chain is a study of CD8+ T cells in alopecia areata. Whole-study findings and limits: Mice gave a clearer picture of TCR sharing than patients did, possibly for HLA-related reasons. For lesional scalp, especially alopecia totalis/universalis, clonality was higher than in normal scalp. Scalp samples also yield sequences from resident alphabeta T cells of normal skin.

In alopecia areata patients, both lesional scalp punch biopsies and peripheral blood were collected. It was cDNA, reverse transcribed from extracted RNA, that served as the sequencing template. Measured with immunoSEQ multiplex PCR; TCRdb has only the in-frame clones, and not every one. The table records around 250,000 clones, roughly two thirds of them present only once. In regard to this clone: Its antigen is not identified.

The V end lost 4 bases, the J end lost 3 bases, and 7 bases lay between the germline ends. Germline V gene sequence: CDR1 SQVTM, CDR2 ANQGSEA. The CDR3 contains 11 residues. V is TRBV29-1 and J is TRBJ2-7, with D perhaps matching TRBD1 (6 bases). Sequences were derived from CD4+ T cells sorted from blood, sampled at week 0. This sequence was found in a human donor with alopecia areata. CDR3 sequence (DNA): TGCAGCGTTGGACAGGACTACGAGCAGTACTTC. Its translation is CSVGQDYEQYF.